This TCR beta chain was documented in a study of T-cell memory formation after mild COVID-19 (dated by TCRdb to the early 2020s). Background for the entire study: TCR sequence clusters from the two donors were found to be largely donor specific. Longitudinal TCRalpha and TCRbeta repertoire sequencing tracked T-cell clones expanding and contracting after mild COVID-19 in two donors. Two young, previously healthy adult volunteers made up the cohort, one male and one female.

As regards this clonotype: Its antigen target is currently unknown. No much larger clone exists at a distance of one base, and base qualities are not known.

TCRdb records Illumina NovaSeq 6000 as the sequencer. TCRalpha and TCRbeta cDNA libraries were constructed by 5'RACE with constant-segment primers, with sample barcodes and unique molecular identifiers being introduced. Trizol reagent was used to extract RNA from every sample. The libraries were amplified in two PCR steps, and the second step added a second sample barcode and Illumina TruSeq adapters. Libraries were sequenced on an Illumina NovaSeq with 2 x 150 bp paired-end reads. On the study's bioinformatics: The reads were demultiplexed and collapsed into UMI-guided consensus sequences using migec v1.2.7. Using mixcr v2.1.11, UMI consensuses were aligned to TRA and TRB V and J templates and then assembled into clonotypes. A clonotype was counted as expanded or contracted only when both edgeR and NoisET called the clonotype significant, with the noise models trained on biological replicates. For edgeR calls, the thresholds were a false discovery rate-adjusted p below 0.01 and a log2 fold-change of 1. As an exploratory analysis of dynamics, max-normalized trajectories of the 1000 most abundant clonotypes were examined by PCA with hierarchical clustering. Separately sequenced CD4+ and CD8+ repertoires were used to assign the CD4 or CD8 phenotype of responding clones. TCRdb redid the processing of the public reads, applying fastp at Q25 and MiXCR, and retained in-frame beta chains. Each record represents a unique CDR3 protein, reported with the most common genes and DNA among its rows. These V and J calls rely on TCRdb rather than the paper's analysis. The sample table holds some 160,000 distinct CDR3 sequences, of which 13% were seen once. The ten largest account for roughly 3.4% of the sample.

PBMCs were isolated by Ficoll-Paque density gradient centrifugation. Counted from cysteine to phenylalanine, this CDR3 has 14 amino acids. The entry retains the CDR3 DNA only, 42 bases that are in frame from base 1. V lost 5 bases and J lost 4 bases; the stretch between them is 14 bases long. CDR1 LNHDA and CDR2 SQIVND were looked up in the germline V gene (reference sequence). What the authors observed across the whole study: Contracting CD4+ clones appeared mostly in the CM and EM memory subsets, whereas CD8+ clones were enriched in EMRA. SARS-CoV-2 specificity of the second-wave clones peaking on day 37 was not confirmed. Some responding clones were found in pre-infection memory, which suggests that pre-existing cross-reactive memory T cells took part in the SARS-CoV-2 response. From day 15 to 85, contracting clones showed balanced CD4/CD8 phenotypes, whereas a second wave of clones that expanded from day 15 to 37 leaned towards CD4+. The study included only a couple of mild cases, and larger cohorts that include severe cases with pre-infection samples were judged to be necessary.

The chain joins TRBV19 to TRBJ1-1, with no confident D gene call. This TCR was sampled from a man aged 18 to 29 who had mild COVID-19 (a few samples of this study predate the infection). The sample titles of this study are shuffled in the database, so cell type and time point are left out; the donor was told from shared clones. The specimen sequenced was PBMCs or a T cell subset sorted from them (not recorded which). For the CDR3, the sequence is CASSVYSLGTEAFF. The sequenced DNA is TGTGCCAGTAGTGTCTACTCGTTGGGCACTGAAGCTTTCTTT.